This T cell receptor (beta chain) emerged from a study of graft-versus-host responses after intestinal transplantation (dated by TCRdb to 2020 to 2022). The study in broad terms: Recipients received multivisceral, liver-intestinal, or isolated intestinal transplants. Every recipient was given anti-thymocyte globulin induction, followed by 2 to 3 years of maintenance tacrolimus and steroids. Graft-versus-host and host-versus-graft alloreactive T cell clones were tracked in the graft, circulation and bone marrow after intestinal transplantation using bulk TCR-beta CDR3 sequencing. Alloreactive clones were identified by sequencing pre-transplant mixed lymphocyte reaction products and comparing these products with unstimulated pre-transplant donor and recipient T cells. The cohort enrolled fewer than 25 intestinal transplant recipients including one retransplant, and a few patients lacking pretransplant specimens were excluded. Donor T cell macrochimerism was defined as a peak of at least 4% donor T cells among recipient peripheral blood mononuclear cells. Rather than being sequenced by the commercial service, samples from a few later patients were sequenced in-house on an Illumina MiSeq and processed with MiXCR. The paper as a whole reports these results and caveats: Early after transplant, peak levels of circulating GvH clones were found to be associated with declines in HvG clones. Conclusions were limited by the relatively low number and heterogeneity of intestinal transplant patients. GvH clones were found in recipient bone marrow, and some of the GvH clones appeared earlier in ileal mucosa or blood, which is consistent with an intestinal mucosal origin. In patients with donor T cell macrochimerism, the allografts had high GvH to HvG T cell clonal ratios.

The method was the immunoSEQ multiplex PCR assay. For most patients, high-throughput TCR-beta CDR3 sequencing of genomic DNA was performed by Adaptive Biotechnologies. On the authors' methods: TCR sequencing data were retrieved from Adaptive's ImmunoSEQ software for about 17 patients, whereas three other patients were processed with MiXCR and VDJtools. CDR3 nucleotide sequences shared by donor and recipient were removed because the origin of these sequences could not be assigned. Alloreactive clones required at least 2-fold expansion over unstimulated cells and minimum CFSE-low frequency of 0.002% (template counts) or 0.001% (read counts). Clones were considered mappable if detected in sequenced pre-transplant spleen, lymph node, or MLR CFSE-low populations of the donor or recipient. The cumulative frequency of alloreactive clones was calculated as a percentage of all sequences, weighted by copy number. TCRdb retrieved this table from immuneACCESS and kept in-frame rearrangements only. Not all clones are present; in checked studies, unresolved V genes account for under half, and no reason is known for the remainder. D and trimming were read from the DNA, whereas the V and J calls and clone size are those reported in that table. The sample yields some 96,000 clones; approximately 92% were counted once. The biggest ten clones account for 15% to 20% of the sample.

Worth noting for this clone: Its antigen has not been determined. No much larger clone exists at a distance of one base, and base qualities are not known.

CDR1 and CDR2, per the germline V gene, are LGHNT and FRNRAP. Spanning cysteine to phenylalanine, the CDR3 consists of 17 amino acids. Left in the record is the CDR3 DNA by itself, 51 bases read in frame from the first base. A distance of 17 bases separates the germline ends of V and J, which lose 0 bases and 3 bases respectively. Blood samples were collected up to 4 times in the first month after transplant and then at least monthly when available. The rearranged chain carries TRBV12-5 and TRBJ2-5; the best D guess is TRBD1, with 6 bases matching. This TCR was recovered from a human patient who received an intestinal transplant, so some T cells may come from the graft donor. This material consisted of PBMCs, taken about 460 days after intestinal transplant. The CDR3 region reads CASGLVSHGTPKETQYF. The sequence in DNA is TGTGCTAGTGGTTTGGTCTCTCACGGGACACCTAAAGAGACCCAGTACTTC.